A selection of T cell receptor beta chains follows, all from one sample in a study of blood T cell repertoires in COVID-19. Assay: immunoSEQ multiplex PCR; the TCRdb copy retains only in-frame clones and omits some. The sample has approximately 190,000 clones, approximately 81% seen once. Sequencing used peripheral blood. The receptors stem from a human donor in a cohort sampled during active COVID-19. The CDR3 runs from the conserved cysteine through the conserved F or W. A D gene is named only where the DNA matches it firmly. Size tells how often a clone was seen (once, few, many) or the class of an expanded clone, and some rows leave it out.

j_call | clone_size | d_call | v_call | cdr3_nt | cdr3_aa
TRBJ1-2 | . | TRBD1 | TRBV10-2 | TGCGCCAGCGGAGTGCCGGGACAGAACCCTTATGGCTACACCTTC | CASGVPGQNPYGYTF
TRBJ1-1 | . | . | TRBV7-6 | TGTGCCAGCAGCCGCGTGCGGAACACTGAAGCTTTCTTT | CASSRVRNTEAFF
TRBJ1-2 | . | . | TRBV6-7 | TGTGCCAGCAGTTATACGGGATATCGACCTAACTATGGCTACACCTTC | CASSYTGYRPNYGYTF
TRBJ2-2 | . | . | TRBV28 | TGTGCCAGCAGTTCTACCGGGAACACCGGGGAGCTGTTTTTT | CASSSTGNTGELFF
TRBJ1-2 | . | . | TRBV11-2 | TGTGCCAGCAGCTTAACTGGTCGGTTCGGCTACACCTTC | CASSLTGRFGYTF
TRBJ2-3 | . | . | TRBV4-1 | TGCGCCAGCAGCCAAGATCTTCCAGAGGGCACAGATACGCAGTATTTT | CASSQDLPEGTDTQYF
TRBJ2-1 | . | TRBD2 | TRBV9 | TGTGCCAGCAGCACCTTCGGGGGGAAGTACAATGAGCAGTTCTTC | CASSTFGGKYNEQFF
TRBJ1-5 | . | . | TRBV7-9 | TGTGCCAGCAGCCCAGGACTAACCGGAGATCAGCCCCAGCATTTT | CASSPGLTGDQPQHF
TRBJ2-7 | once | . | TRBV3-1/TRBV3-2 | TGTGCCAGCAGCCAAGAGGCCGCGGGGACCTACGAGCAGTACTTC | CASSQEAAGTYEQYF
TRBJ2-1 | . | TRBD2 | TRBV19 | TGTGCCAGTAGTCCGTCGGCGGGAGTAGCCTACAATGAGCAGTTCTTC | CASSPSAGVAYNEQFF
TRBJ2-2 | . | TRBD2 | TRBV3-1/TRBV3-2 | TGTGCCAGCAGACTAGCGGAGTCAATCGGGGAGCTGTTTTTT | CASRLAESIGELFF
TRBJ1-2 | few | . | TRBV3-1/TRBV3-2 | TGTGCCAGCAGCGAGGGTAGAAACTATGGCTACACCTTC | CASSEGRNYGYTF
TRBJ2-7 | . | TRBD2 | TRBV4-2 | TGTGCCAGCAGCCAAGAGCCACCTACTAGCGGCGGGAGTTCCTACGAGCAGTACTTC | CASSQEPPTSGGSSYEQYF
TRBJ2-3 | . | TRBD2 | TRBV12-5 | TGTGCTAGTGGTCCAGGACTAGCGGGTTACGGCACAGATACGCAGTATTTT | CASGPGLAGYGTDTQYF
TRBJ2-1 | . | . | TRBV11-2 | TGTGCCAGCAGCTTAGATCGGATGAAGGGGGGGAACAATGAGCAGTTCTTC | CASSLDRMKGGNNEQFF
TRBJ1-1 | . | TRBD1 | TRBV19 | TGTGCCAGTAGTTCGGGACAGGGGAACACTGAAGCTTTCTTT | CASSSGQGNTEAFF
TRBJ2-6 | . | . | TRBV4-1 | TGCGCCAGCAGCCAAGGGTCAGGGGGAGGAGGGGCCAACGTCCTGACTTTC | CASSQGSGGGGANVLTF
TRBJ1-1 | . | TRBD1 | TRBV7-2 | TGTGCCAGCAGCTTACAGGGGGCGGGCACTGAAGCTTTCTTT | CASSLQGAGTEAFF
TRBJ2-7 | . | . | TRBV5-1 | TGCGCCAGCAGCCAGACGGGAAATTACGAGCAGTACTTC | CASSQTGNYEQYF
TRBJ2-1 | . | TRBD2 | TRBV11-2 | TGTGCCAGCAGCACCCGTAGCGGGGGTTACAATGAGCAGTTCTTC | CASSTRSGGYNEQFF
TRBJ1-4 | . | . | TRBV4-1 | TGCGCCAGCGGGGAAAGAGGGAGGCCAACCGAAAAACTGTTTTTT | CASGERGRPTEKLFF
TRBJ2-7 | . | TRBD1 | TRBV5-1 | TGCGCCAGCAGCAAGTCCCCCGGGACAGGGGGAATGGAGCAGTACTTC | CASSKSPGTGGMEQYF
TRBJ1-2 | . | . | TRBV3-1/TRBV3-2 | TGTGCCAGCAGCCCCGACCAGGGGTATGGCTACACCTTC | CASSPDQGYGYTF
TRBJ2-7 | . | . | TRBV24-1 | TGTGCCACCAGTATGTCGGACAGAAACGAGCAGTACTTC | CATSMSDRNEQYF
TRBJ2-3 | few | TRBD2 | TRBV5-8 | TGTGCCAGCACCTTGGATGGGAGGGGTGGACGCACAGATACGCAGTATTTT | CASTLDGRGGRTDTQYF
TRBJ2-5 | . | . | TRBV6-5 | TGTGCCAGCAGAAAGCTGGAGACCCAGTACTTC | CASRKLETQYF
TRBJ2-5 | once | TRBD1 | TRBV5-1 | TGCGCCAGCAGGGGACAGGGGATTCCCCAAGAGACCCAGTACTTC | CASRGQGIPQETQYF
TRBJ1-2 | . | TRBD1 | TRBV7-9 | TGTGCCAGCAGCTTAAAGGGTAGACAGGGTCCTGGAGGCTACACCTTC | CASSLKGRQGPGGYTF
TRBJ2-6 | . | . | TRBV10-3 | TGTGCCATCTGGGCCACTGGGGCCAACGTCCTGACTTTC | CAIWATGANVLTF
TRBJ1-1 | once | . | TRBV11-3 | TGTGCCAGCAGCTCGGGGGACAACACTGAAGCTTTCTTT | CASSSGDNTEAFF
TRBJ1-2 | . | . | TRBV5-6 | TGTGCCAGCGGACTTGCTAACTATGGCTACACCTTC | CASGLANYGYTF
TRBJ2-1 | . | TRBD2 | TRBV29-1 | TGCAGCGCGCGACTAGCGGGAGATAGTGAGCAGTTCTTC | CSARLAGDSEQFF
TRBJ1-1 | . | TRBD1 | TRBV2 | TGTGCCAGCCTACTGACAGGGGTAGACACTGAAGCTTTCTTT | CASLLTGVDTEAFF
TRBJ1-1 | . | TRBD1 | TRBV27 | TGTGCCAGCAAGTCCGGGACAGGGTTCACTGAAGCTTTCTTT | CASKSGTGFTEAFF
TRBJ1-2 | . | TRBD1 | TRBV28 | TGTGCCAGCAGGGTACCGGGACAGGTCTATGGCTACACCTTC | CASRVPGQVYGYTF
TRBJ1-6 | . | . | TRBV19 | TGTGCCAGTAGTAACAACAGGGCTTCACCCCTCCACTTT | CASSNNRASPLHF
TRBJ1-2 | . | TRBD1 | TRBV29-1 | TGCAGCGTTGAAGAGGTTGATAGGCCACAGGGGGTTAGGAACTATGGCTACACCTTC | CSVEEVDRPQGVRNYGYTF
TRBJ1-1 | . | TRBD1 | TRBV5-1 | TGCGCCAGCAGCTCGAAACAGGGGGCCACTGAAGCTTTCTTT | CASSSKQGATEAFF
TRBJ1-4 | . | . | TRBV27 | TGTGCCAGCAGTCCCAGGGGAGGGGGTGAAAAACTGTTTTTT | CASSPRGGGEKLFF
TRBJ2-2 | once | TRBD2 | TRBV5-1 | TGCGCCAGCAGCTTGGAGGGTAGCGGGAGAGAAGACACCGGGGAGCTGTTTTTT | CASSLEGSGREDTGELFF
TRBJ2-7 | once | TRBD2 | TRBV27 | TGTGCCAGCAGTTTAAGGTCTGGGACTAGCGGGAGTCTCTACGAGCAGTACTTC | CASSLRSGTSGSLYEQYF
TRBJ1-6 | . | . | TRBV7-6 | TGTGCCAGCAGCTGGGAAGGGGGACCCCTCAGCTCCTATAATTCACCCCTCCACTTT | CASSWEGGPLSSYNSPLHF
TRBJ1-4 | . | . | TRBV5-1 | TGCGCCAGCAGCGGGAGGGGGAGGAATGAAAAACTGTTTTTT | CASSGRGRNEKLFF
TRBJ2-3 | . | TRBD2 | TRBV4-2 | TGTGCCAGCAGCCAAGATCTTACTAGCGGGGGGGTCGTGAGCACGCAGTATTTT | CASSQDLTSGGVVSTQYF
TRBJ1-5 | . | . | TRBV24-1 | TGTGCCACACAGGGTTTCAATCAGCCCCAGCATTTT | CATQGFNQPQHF
TRBJ2-2 | . | TRBD1 | TRBV19 | TGTGCCAGTCTCCGGCAGGGGGAAACCGGGGAGCTGTTTTTT | CASLRQGETGELFF
TRBJ1-2 | . | . | TRBV5-1 | TGCGCCAGCAGCCCCCAGGAGGGAGGCTTTTACTTC | CASSPQEGGFYF
TRBJ2-1 | . | TRBD1 | TRBV19 | TGTGCCAGCCGACAGGGAAGCTCCTACAATGAGCAGTTCTTC | CASRQGSSYNEQFF
TRBJ2-1 | . | TRBD2 | TRBV18 | TGTGCCAGCTCACTGGGACTAGCGGGAGCTGAGCAGTTCTTC | CASSLGLAGAEQFF
TRBJ1-5 | . | . | TRBV29-1 | TGCAGCGTGTCTCAGGGGTTGGACAATCAGCCCCAGCATTTT | CSVSQGLDNQPQHF
TRBJ1-3 | . | TRBD1 | TRBV3-1/TRBV3-2 | TGTGCCAGCAGCCCTATACAGGGGTCTGGAAACACCATATATTTT | CASSPIQGSGNTIYF
TRBJ2-7 | . | . | TRBV6-4 | TGTGCCACTGTTGTACGGGACAAGGCTTACGAGCAGTACTTC | CATVVRDKAYEQYF
TRBJ2-7 | . | . | TRBV28 | TGTGCCAGCAGTTTAACTGGGGCAGCCTACGAGCAGTACTTC | CASSLTGAAYEQYF
TRBJ1-1 | . | . | TRBV27 | TGTGCCAGCAGTTTTCAAGCGGTGAACACTGAAGCTTTCTTT | CASSFQAVNTEAFF
TRBJ2-3 | . | TRBD2 | TRBV24-1 | TGTGCCACCAGTGAACAGCGGGAGTCTGATACGCAGTATTTT | CATSEQRESDTQYF
TRBJ2-7 | . | TRBD2 | TRBV5-4 | TGTGCCAGCAGCGTGGGACTAGCGGAAGCCTACGAGCAGTACTTC | CASSVGLAEAYEQYF
TRBJ2-1 | . | TRBD2 | TRBV3-1/TRBV3-2 | TGTGCCAGCAGCTCGTATAGCGGGGGGGCCTACAATGAGCAGTTCTTC | CASSSYSGGAYNEQFF
TRBJ1-2 | . | TRBD1 | TRBV6-2/TRBV6-3 | TGTGCCAGCAGTTACCCGGACAGGGGAGATGGCTACACCTTC | CASSYPDRGDGYTF
TRBJ2-1 | . | . | TRBV4-1 | TGCGCCAGCAGCCACCCGAGTGATGAGCAGTTCTTC | CASSHPSDEQFF